Listed below are T cell receptor beta chains from one sample, sequenced in a study of T cells in tumors after PD-1 blockade. Profiling relied on immunoSEQ multiplex PCR, and the TCRdb table lists in-frame clones only, not all of them. The table includes roughly 60,000 clones, around three quarters detected once. The sample in question was PBMCs, obtained before anti-PD-1 treatment. All receptors come from a human donor with basal cell carcinoma. Each CDR3 is given with its conserved first and last residue. D genes are given only for firm matches. A clone size is listed for some rows: how often the clone was seen (once, few, many), or a class if it is expanded.

cdr3_aa: CASSYGRGMKLFF
cdr3_nt: TGTGCCAGCAGCTACGGACGGGGTATGAAACTGTTTTTT
j_call: TRBJ1-4
v_call: TRBV12-3/TRBV12-4
clone_size: .
d_call: .

cdr3_aa: CASSLNHNMNTEAFF
cdr3_nt: TGTGCCAGCAGCTTAAACCACAACATGAACACTGAAGCTTTCTTT
j_call: TRBJ1-1
v_call: TRBV7-9
clone_size: .
d_call: .

cdr3_aa: CASSVWEGQVNEQFF
cdr3_nt: TGTGCCAGCAGCGTGTGGGAGGGACAGGTGAATGAGCAGTTCTTC
j_call: TRBJ2-1
v_call: TRBV9
clone_size: .
d_call: .

cdr3_aa: CASSEPFGRSRAGQPQHF
cdr3_nt: TGTGCCAGCAGTGAACCATTCGGTAGGTCCAGGGCGGGTCAGCCCCAGCATTTT
j_call: TRBJ1-5
v_call: TRBV6-1
clone_size: .
d_call: .

cdr3_aa: CAWRHQGLAGGPGSYNEQFF
cdr3_nt: TGTGCCTGGCGTCATCAGGGACTAGCGGGGGGGCCCGGGTCCTACAATGAGCAGTTCTTC
j_call: TRBJ2-1
v_call: TRBV30
clone_size: .
d_call: TRBD2

cdr3_aa: CATSRGMGNTEAFF
cdr3_nt: TGTGCCACCAGCAGAGGGATGGGGAACACTGAAGCTTTCTTT
j_call: TRBJ1-1
v_call: TRBV15
clone_size: .
d_call: .

cdr3_aa: CASCLTGNTEAFF
cdr3_nt: TGTGCCAGTTGCCTGACAGGGAACACTGAAGCTTTCTTT
j_call: TRBJ1-1
v_call: TRBV19
clone_size: .
d_call: .

cdr3_aa: CASSLSGLPQHF
cdr3_nt: TGTGCCAGCAGTTTATCGGGACTGCCCCAGCATTTT
j_call: TRBJ1-5
v_call: TRBV12-3/TRBV12-4
clone_size: .
d_call: .

cdr3_aa: CASRQGSVEKLFF
cdr3_nt: TGTGCCTCAAGACAGGGGTCGGTTGAAAAACTGTTTTTT
j_call: TRBJ1-4
v_call: TRBV30
clone_size: once
d_call: TRBD1

cdr3_aa: CASSQDGFYEQYF
cdr3_nt: TGCGCCAGCTCCCAAGACGGGTTCTACGAGCAGTACTTC
j_call: TRBJ2-7
v_call: TRBV10-2
clone_size: .
d_call: .

cdr3_aa: CASSLDPVNTEAFF
cdr3_nt: TGTGCCAGCAGCCTTGACCCGGTGAACACTGAAGCTTTCTTT
j_call: TRBJ1-1
v_call: TRBV7-9
clone_size: .
d_call: .

cdr3_aa: CASAQNTGELFF
cdr3_nt: TGTGCCAGCGCCCAGAACACCGGGGAGCTGTTTTTT
j_call: TRBJ2-2
v_call: TRBV16
clone_size: .
d_call: .

cdr3_aa: CASSSRQGFNNEQFF
cdr3_nt: TGTGCCAGCAGTAGCAGACAGGGATTTAACAATGAGCAGTTCTTC
j_call: TRBJ2-1
v_call: TRBV6-5
clone_size: .
d_call: TRBD1

cdr3_aa: CASNAGQSFSPLHF
cdr3_nt: TGTGCCAGCAACGCGGGACAAAGCTTTTCACCCCTCCACTTT
j_call: TRBJ1-6
v_call: TRBV25-1
clone_size: once
d_call: .

cdr3_aa: CASSLAGPRHSTDTQYF
cdr3_nt: TGTGCCAGCAGCTTGGCCGGTCCCCGTCATAGCACAGATACGCAGTATTTT
j_call: TRBJ2-3
v_call: TRBV5-6
clone_size: .
d_call: .

cdr3_aa: CASSYTGRAGANVLTF
cdr3_nt: TGTGCCAGCAGTTATACTGGTAGGGCTGGGGCCAACGTCCTGACTTTC
j_call: TRBJ2-6
v_call: TRBV6-6
clone_size: .
d_call: .

cdr3_aa: CATRDSRGYYGYTF
cdr3_nt: TGTGCCACCCGAGACTCCCGGGGCTACTATGGCTACACCTTC
j_call: TRBJ1-2
v_call: TRBV15
clone_size: few
d_call: .

cdr3_aa: CASSHRTGGEALHF
cdr3_nt: TGTGCCAGCAGCCATCGGACAGGGGGCGAGGCCCTCCACTTT
j_call: TRBJ1-6
v_call: TRBV3-1/TRBV3-2
clone_size: few
d_call: TRBD1

cdr3_aa: CASSEIIQVNEQFF
cdr3_nt: TGTGCCAGCAGTGAAATAATACAGGTCAATGAGCAGTTCTTC
j_call: TRBJ2-1
v_call: TRBV6-1
clone_size: .
d_call: .

cdr3_aa: CASSPAGSRHYGYTF
cdr3_nt: TGTGCCAGCAGTCCCGCTGGGTCGCGTCATTATGGCTACACCTTC
j_call: TRBJ1-2
v_call: TRBV28
clone_size: .
d_call: .

cdr3_aa: CASSRGILNEKLFF
cdr3_nt: TGTGCCAGCAGCCGAGGGATACTCAATGAAAAACTGTTTTTT
j_call: TRBJ1-4
v_call: TRBV14
clone_size: .
d_call: .

cdr3_aa: CASTRDSRPPGTQYF
cdr3_nt: TGTGCCAGCACCCGGGACAGCCGACCCCCAGGGACCCAGTACTTC
j_call: TRBJ2-5
v_call: TRBV2
clone_size: .
d_call: TRBD1

cdr3_aa: CAWSVRGSSSYEQYF
cdr3_nt: TGTGCCTGGAGTGTACGGGGTTCGAGCTCCTACGAGCAGTACTTC
j_call: TRBJ2-7
v_call: TRBV30
clone_size: few
d_call: .

cdr3_aa: CASTQGLSGNTIYF
cdr3_nt: TGTGCCAGCACCCAAGGTCTCTCTGGAAACACCATATATTTT
j_call: TRBJ1-3
v_call: TRBV6-6
clone_size: .
d_call: .